A single sample gave rise to the 9 T cell receptor beta chains below, sequenced in a study of shared clonotypes between healthy human individuals. Here immunoSEQ multiplex PCR was the method, and the copy in TCRdb shows in-frame clones only, minus some. The sample lists about a million clones; around 76% were seen once. Sample: memory CD4+ T cells sorted from blood. Subset indicated: CD45RA-negative fraction. The receptors stem from a man aged 18 to 30 in good health.

The CDR3 loop reads CASSAMSVGEAFF. The CDR3 DNA sequence: TGTGCCAGCAGTGCGATGAGTGTTGGTGAAGCTTTCTTT. The genes are TRBV6-1 and TRBJ1-1; D is uncertain. The germline CDR1 and CDR2 sequences are MNHNS and SASEGT. The CDR3 length is 13 residues. V was trimmed by 4 bases and J by 7 bases, leaving 13 bases between them.

The chain is built from TRBV10-1 and TRBJ2-7; tentative D call: TRBD1 (7 bases). CDR3 length: 14 amino acids. CDR1 WNHNN and CDR2 SYGVQD come from the germline V gene (reference sequence). V was shortened by 5 bases and J by 4 bases, with 15 bases between the two germline ends. The CDR3 here is CASSQTGRWYEQYF. As DNA, the CDR3 is TGCGCCAGCAGTCAGACAGGGAGGTGGTACGAGCAGTACTTC.

The chain couples TRBV28 to TRBJ2-3; D is unclear. V was cut by 5 bases and J by 2 bases, with 17 bases left in between. CDR1 and CDR2 from the germline V gene are MDHEN and SYDVKM. This CDR3 has 16 amino acids. This CDR3 is CASSRIWVKDTDTQYF. Here the CDR3 DNA reads TGTGCCAGCAGTCGAATTTGGGTCAAGGACACAGATACGCAGTATTTT.

Only a few counts were recorded for this clone. The CDR3, as DNA: TGTGCCAGCAGTTACTCCGTCCTGGCCACCTACGAGCAGTACTTC. Encoded protein: CASSYSVLATYEQYF. The V and J genes are TRBV6-5 and TRBJ2-7; the D is unclear. CDR3 length equals 15 residues. The germline V gene encodes CDR1 MNHEY and CDR2 SVGAGI. Trimming cost V 0 bases and J 2 bases, with 11 bases left between them.

The chain links TRBV5-1 to TRBJ2-3, with 7 positions matching TRBD2. CDR3 length: 16 residues. V shed 3 bases, J shed 3 bases, and the junction held 10 bases outside the gene matches. In germline, CDR1 is SGHRS, CDR2 YFSETQ. The DNA for the CDR3 is TGCGCCAGCAGCTACATAGGGGCTAGCGGTACAGATACGCAGTATTTT. This sequence encodes CASSYIGASGTDTQYF.

This clone was seen at least ten times. J is TRBJ1-4 and V is TRBV12-5; D uncertain. Deletions cut 4 bases from V and 11 bases from J, with 14 bases between. Germline lookup yields CDR1 LGHNT and CDR2 FRNRAP. The CDR3 length is 13 residues. In DNA, the CDR3 is TGTGCTAGTGGTTCTCGGACCTCTCAGAAACTGTTTTTT. It translates to CASGSRTSQKLFF.

The chain carries TRBV4-1 and TRBJ2-3; D might be TRBD2 (5 bases). V lost 2 bases, J lost 1 base, and 10 bases lay in between. Germline lookup yields CDR1 MGHRA and CDR2 YSYEKL. The CDR3 spans 15 residues. The CDR3 DNA reads as TGCGCCAGCAGCCAAATCGGGGTTGGCACAGATACGCAGTATTTT. It translates to CASSQIGVGTDTQYF.

The CDR3: CASSSRGTNTEAFF. CDR3 nucleotide sequence: TGTGCCAGCAGCTCCCGGGGTACGAACACTGAAGCTTTCTTT. This chain links TRBV7-3 with TRBJ1-1; no clear D gene. Germline CDR1 is SGHTA and CDR2 is FQGTGA. Trimming removed 4 bases from V and 1 base from J, with 10 bases in between. This CDR3 contains 14 residues.

The rearrangement links TRBV7-3 to TRBJ1-1; 8 bases are a match to TRBD1. CDR1 is SGHTA and CDR2 is FQGTGA in the germline V gene. This CDR3 has 15 amino acids. The V and J ends lost 0 bases and 4 bases, in that order; junction bases with no gene match: 4. The chain's CDR3 is CASSLTWDRTTEAFF. In DNA, the CDR3 is TGTGCCAGCAGCTTAACCTGGGACAGGACCACTGAAGCTTTCTTT.